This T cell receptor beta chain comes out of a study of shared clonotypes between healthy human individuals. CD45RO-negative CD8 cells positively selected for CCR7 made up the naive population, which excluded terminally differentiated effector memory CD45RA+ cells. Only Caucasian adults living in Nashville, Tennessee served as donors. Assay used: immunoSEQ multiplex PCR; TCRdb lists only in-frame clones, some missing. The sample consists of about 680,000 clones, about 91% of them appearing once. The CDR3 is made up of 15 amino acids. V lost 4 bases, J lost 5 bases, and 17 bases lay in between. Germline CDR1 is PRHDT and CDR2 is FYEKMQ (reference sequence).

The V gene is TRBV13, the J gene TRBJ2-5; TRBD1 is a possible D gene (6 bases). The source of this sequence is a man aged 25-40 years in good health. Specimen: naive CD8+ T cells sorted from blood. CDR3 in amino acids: CASSSVQGTQETQYF. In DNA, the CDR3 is TGTGCCAGCAGCTCCGTCCAGGGGACGCAGGAGACCCAGTACTTC.